A selection of T cell receptor beta chains follows, all from one sample in a study of beta chain features in type 1 diabetes. Using immunoSEQ multiplex PCR, the repertoire was profiled, and TCRdb retains in-frame clones only, with some absent. Of about 650,000 clones listed, over 10% are singletons. The sequenced sample consisted of naive CD4+ T cells from blood. Receptors were obtained from a man younger than 40 with type 1 diabetes. The CDR3 runs from the conserved cysteine through the conserved F or W. Fields, in order: V gene, J gene, CDR3 protein.

V: TRBV7-9
J: TRBJ2-7
CDR3: CASSPGTGEQYF

V: TRBV28
J: TRBJ2-5
CDR3: CASSLYRGHRETQYF

V: TRBV10-3
J: TRBJ2-6
CDR3: CAISQAGANVLTF

V: TRBV5-1
J: TRBJ2-2
CDR3: CASSYFGELFF

V: TRBV30
J: TRBJ2-3
CDR3: CAWSDSYTDTQYF

V: TRBV21-1
J: TRBJ2-7
CDR3: CASPRPGGTSYEQYF

V: TRBV5-6
J: TRBJ2-5
CDR3: CASSMDRPETQYF

V: TRBV5-4
J: TRBJ2-3
CDR3: CASSLDIRTDTQYF

V: TRBV5-4
J: TRBJ2-7
CDR3: CASRASGAVSYEQYF

V: TRBV9
J: TRBJ2-3
CDR3: CASSPQQGGTDTQYF

V: TRBV13
J: TRBJ2-1
CDR3: CASSLPRAEQFF

V: TRBV7-9
J: TRBJ2-1
CDR3: CASSLYGNEQFF

V: TRBV28
J: TRBJ2-5
CDR3: CASSSGLGDQETQYF

V: TRBV11-3
J: TRBJ2-3
CDR3: CASSLGADTQYF

V: TRBV27
J: TRBJ2-1
CDR3: CASSLRRGSYNEQFF

V: TRBV7-2
J: TRBJ1-5
CDR3: CASSLDSQIHQPQHF

V: TRBV6-6
J: TRBJ2-2
CDR3: CASSPGTTNTGELFF

V: TRBV6-5
J: TRBJ1-6
CDR3: CASSFDRNNSPLHF

V: TRBV9
J: TRBJ1-2
CDR3: CASSVADTVYYGYTF

V: TRBV28
J: TRBJ1-2
CDR3: CASSRFGGYTF

V: TRBV7-2
J: TRBJ2-7
CDR3: CASSLDRATYEQYF

V: TRBV25-1
J: TRBJ2-7
CDR3: CASSNPGTSSYEQYF

V: TRBV4-3
J: TRBJ1-3
CDR3: CASSQVNSGNTIYF

V: TRBV7-2
J: TRBJ1-4
CDR3: CASAGGPQEKLFF

V: TRBV5-1
J: TRBJ2-1
CDR3: CASSLVTGDENEQFF

V: TRBV9
J: TRBJ1-1
CDR3: CASSVGPQGTEAFF

V: TRBV6-1
J: TRBJ2-3
CDR3: CASSGSGLNTDTQYF

V: TRBV6-5
J: TRBJ1-2
CDR3: CASGTGSYGYTF

V: TRBV9
J: TRBJ1-2
CDR3: CASSVGTPTYGYTF

V: TRBV7-2
J: TRBJ2-5
CDR3: CASSKGGQGAGETQYF

V: TRBV9
J: TRBJ1-3
CDR3: CASSTRTGSGNTIYF

V: TRBV4-3
J: TRBJ1-2
CDR3: CASSQTRQVNYGYTF

V: TRBV2
J: TRBJ1-4
CDR3: CASSPGQGMGSEKLFF

V: TRBV27
J: TRBJ2-3
CDR3: CASSGQKNTQYF

V: TRBV2
J: TRBJ1-5
CDR3: CASTSGNSNQPQHF

V: TRBV5-1
J: TRBJ2-3
CDR3: CASSLVGGGTSTDTQYF

V: TRBV7-3
J: TRBJ2-3
CDR3: CASSLTPTSTDTQYF

V: TRBV7-2
J: TRBJ2-7
CDR3: CASSPTGGGVYEQYF

V: TRBV29-1
J: TRBJ2-1
CDR3: CSGGLRYNEQFF

V: TRBV5-1
J: TRBJ2-5
CDR3: CASSLGGSGEETQYF

V: TRBV5-1
J: TRBJ2-6
CDR3: CASSSIRDRLSGANVLTF

V: TRBV28
J: TRBJ2-1
CDR3: CASSLPGDEQFF

V: TRBV23-1
J: TRBJ1-4
CDR3: CASSQSGSCVRGEKLFF

V: TRBV5-1
J: TRBJ2-5
CDR3: CASSLGQSEETQYF

V: TRBV7-9
J: TRBJ2-5
CDR3: CASSLAAGGPSLWETQYF

V: TRBV2
J: TRBJ1-1
CDR3: CASSAHRDRANTEAFF

V: TRBV5-1
J: TRBJ2-3
CDR3: CASYNNPGQDTQYF

V: TRBV6-6
J: TRBJ1-2
CDR3: CASSTEGSGNYGYTF

V: TRBV13
J: TRBJ1-6
CDR3: CASSLGPGTGNSPLHF

V: TRBV4-3
J: TRBJ1-2
CDR3: CASSQGQGPYGYTF

V: TRBV30
J: TRBJ1-5
CDR3: CAWSVSGDQPQHF

V: TRBV30
J: TRBJ1-3
CDR3: CASDIVNTIYF

V: TRBV2
J: TRBJ1-6
CDR3: CASYGTGNSPLHF